These T cell receptor beta chains were read from a single sample in a study of vaccination and CD4 T cells after COVID-19. TCRdb called the PCR reads again in MiXCR, with one record for every CDR3 protein. The top ten clones hold less than 40% of a sample with roughly 13,000 distinct CDR3 sequences, about three quarters of them seen once. Which antigens these TCRs recognize remains unknown. Source material: CD4+ T cells from blood, cultured in vitro. The receptor source for this set is a human donor who had recovered from COVID-19. CDR3s include the opening cysteine and the closing phenylalanine or tryptophan. Each record gives: CDR3 protein, CDR3 DNA, V gene, D gene, clone size, CDR3 length, J gene. D genes are given only for firm matches. Size is omitted from some rows. Given values are once, few, many or a class for expanded clones.

CASSTTGMDEQYF TGTGCCAGTAGTACAACAGGGATGGACGAGCAGTACTTC TRBV19 - - 13 TRBJ2-7
CSARVGKETQYF TGCAGTGCTAGAGTAGGGAAAGAGACCCAGTACTTC TRBV20-1 - - 12 TRBJ2-5
CASSSQQGLAVEQYF TGTGCCAGCAGCTCCCAGCAGGGACTGGCTGTCGAGCAGTACTTC TRBV7-2 - - 15 TRBJ2-7
CASSYLVGPRGGYTF TGTGCCAGCAGTTACCTCGTCGGCCCAAGAGGTGGCTACACCTTC TRBV6-2/TRBV6-3 - few 15 TRBJ1-2
CASSYLIGPGGSGYTF TGTGCCAGCAGTTACCTTATAGGGCCAGGGGGCAGTGGCTACACCTTC TRBV28 TRBD1 - 16 TRBJ1-2
CASSPRVSGNTIYF TGTGCCAGCAGCCCCCGGGTGTCTGGAAACACCATATATTTT TRBV7-2 - - 14 TRBJ1-3
CASRSRPGGGYEQYF TGTGCCAGCAGGAGTCGACCGGGAGGGGGTTACGAGCAGTACTTC TRBV6-1 TRBD2 - 15 TRBJ2-7
CATYPTGGSGGLAKNIQYF TGTGCCACCTACCCCACGGGCGGGAGCGGGGGGTTGGCCAAAAACATTCAGTACTTC TRBV6-1 TRBD2 - 19 TRBJ2-4
CASSLVSGGPEGELFF TGCGCCAGCAGCTTGGTGTCGGGAGGGCCGGAAGGGGAGCTGTTTTTT TRBV5-1 TRBD2 - 16 TRBJ2-2
CSPPQETQYF TGCAGTCCCCCCCAAGAGACCCAGTACTTC TRBV20-1 - once 10 TRBJ2-5
CASMGIPSNQPQHF TGTGCCAGTATGGGGATCCCTAGCAATCAGCCCCAGCATTTT TRBV19 - - 14 TRBJ1-5
CASSLEPVDTQYF TGTGCCAGCAGCTTAGAACCGGTGGATACGCAGTATTTT TRBV7-2 - few 13 TRBJ2-3
CASSYRGTGNYGYTF TGTGCCAGCAGTTACCGAGGGACAGGAAACTATGGCTACACCTTC TRBV6-5 TRBD1 - 15 TRBJ1-2
CASREQGELRANYGYTF TGTGCCAGCAGGGAACAGGGAGAGCTTCGTGCTAACTATGGCTACACCTTC TRBV2 - - 17 TRBJ1-2
CSAARSNQPQHF TGCAGTGCGGCCCGCAGCAATCAGCCCCAGCATTTT TRBV20-1 - once 12 TRBJ1-5
CASIGVGGAGQPQHF TGTGCCAGCATCGGAGTCGGGGGCGCGGGGCAGCCCCAGCATTTT TRBV6-1 - - 15 TRBJ1-5
CASSSTLSYNEQFF TGTGCCAGCAGCTCAACTCTCTCCTACAATGAGCAGTTCTTC TRBV7-7 - - 14 TRBJ2-1
CASSWTGQGTEAFF TGTGCCAGCAGCTGGACAGGGCAAGGCACTGAAGCTTTCTTT TRBV11-3 TRBD1 - 14 TRBJ1-1
CSAIQGAGAKNIQYF TGCAGTGCTATTCAGGGGGCAGGAGCCAAAAACATTCAGTACTTC TRBV20-1 TRBD1 - 15 TRBJ2-4
CATTLTGSYEQYF TGTGCCACCACTTTGACGGGGAGCTACGAGCAGTACTTC TRBV6-1 - - 13 TRBJ2-7
CASSLAGGSLSYEQYF TGTGCCAGCAGCTTGGCGGGCGGGAGCCTCTCCTACGAGCAGTACTTC TRBV5-5 TRBD2 - 16 TRBJ2-7
CASRDYEQYF TGTGCCAGCAGGGACTACGAGCAGTACTTC TRBV5-3 - - 10 TRBJ2-7
CASSSKRGHTDTQYF TGTGCCAGCAGCTCGAAAAGGGGGCACACAGATACGCAGTATTTT TRBV7-9 TRBD1 - 15 TRBJ2-3
CASSSRGRITSGANVLTF TGTGCCAGCAGCTCAAGGGGCAGGATAACCTCTGGGGCCAACGTCCTGACTTTC TRBV7-3 - - 18 TRBJ2-6
CASSLGIMSNQPQHF TGTGCCAGCAGTTTAGGAATAATGAGCAATCAGCCCCAGCATTTT TRBV27 - few 15 TRBJ1-5
CASSRGTRNTGELFF TGTGCCAGCAGCCGCGGGACACGAAACACCGGGGAGCTGTTTTTT TRBV11-1 - - 15 TRBJ2-2
CASRRKARINQPQHF TGTGCCAGCAGAAGAAAGGCCAGGATCAATCAGCCCCAGCATTTT TRBV27 - - 15 TRBJ1-5
CASRRQGGDSSGANVLTF TGTGCCAGCAGACGACAGGGAGGGGATAGCTCTGGGGCCAACGTCCTGACTTTC TRBV7-2 - few 18 TRBJ2-6
CASSQDFVSRELFF TGCGCCAGCAGCCAAGATTTCGTAAGCCGGGAGCTGTTTTTT TRBV4-3 - - 14 TRBJ2-2
CASSRGNSYNEQFF TGTGCTAGCAGCCGGGGGAACTCCTACAATGAGCAGTTCTTC TRBV6-4 - - 14 TRBJ2-1
CASSSYITDGYTF TGTGCCAGCAGCTCGTACATAACAGATGGCTACACCTTC TRBV7-2 - - 13 TRBJ1-2
CASTKAAGGPKQPQHF TGTGCCAGCACCAAGGCCGCGGGGGGGCCGAAACAGCCCCAGCATTTT TRBV2 - few 16 TRBJ1-5
CSARDQQGRSEAFF TGCAGTGCTAGAGATCAGCAAGGGCGCTCTGAAGCTTTCTTT TRBV20-1 - large 14 TRBJ1-1
CASRNRQASYEQYF TGTGCCAGCAGGAACCGACAGGCTTCCTACGAGCAGTACTTC TRBV2 - - 14 TRBJ2-7
CASSLGGGMNTEAFF TGTGCCAGCAGCTTAGGCGGCGGCATGAACACTGAAGCTTTCTTT TRBV7-3 - once 15 TRBJ1-1
CASSFGGSLNEQYF TGTGCCAGCAGCTTCGGCGGGAGTCTCAACGAGCAGTACTTC TRBV7-6 TRBD2 - 14 TRBJ2-7
CASLKDGGEKLFF TGTGCCAGCCTCAAGGACGGGGGTGAAAAACTGTTTTTT TRBV2 - - 13 TRBJ1-4
CASSLDMGNTEAFF TGTGCCAGCAGCTTAGATATGGGGAACACTGAAGCTTTCTTT TRBV7-2 - - 14 TRBJ1-1
CAARVDSSTEAFF TGTGCCGCGAGAGTGGACAGCAGCACTGAAGCTTTCTTT TRBV10-3 - - 13 TRBJ1-1
CASRSLAGINEQFF TGTGCCAGCAGGTCACTAGCGGGTATCAATGAGCAGTTCTTC TRBV2 TRBD2 few 14 TRBJ2-1
CASTREGDSNQPQHF TGTGCCAGCACCCGGGAGGGGGATAGCAATCAGCCCCAGCATTTT TRBV21-1 - - 15 TRBJ1-5